This T cell receptor (beta chain) appears in the sequencing data of a study of CD8 T cells in ankylosing spondylitis listed by TCRdb under 2017. Describing the broader study: The study set out to find disease-linked TCR variants by profiling T cell receptor beta repertoires in ankylosing spondylitis patients and healthy donors. The full study cohort comprised 25 ankylosing spondylitis patients and 85 to 120 healthy donors. Peripheral blood was sampled, and synovial fluid was additionally collected from ankylosing spondylitis patients.

What the research found in general, with its limitations: In peripheral blood, the disease-linked clones were found at relatively low frequencies and had a CD8+ phenotype. According to the report, matched synovial fluid samples from ankylosing spondylitis patients were significantly enriched for the disease-linked clones. Blood from ankylosing spondylitis patients appeared to be characterized by a TCR beta motif composed of several highly homologous amino acid variants. Some TCR beta motif variants had previously been reported in synovial fluid and blood of reactive arthritis patients, which suggested common disease-initiation mechanisms.

As regards this clonotype: No cognate antigen has been identified for it. A junction end diverges from the germline sequence, so it may reflect a read error.

Sequencing was carried out with an Illumina HiSeq 2500. Quantitative 5'-RACE with molecular barcodes was the method used to prepare the TCR beta libraries. Under the source paper's analysis protocol: Disease-linked TCR variants were identified with a new computational method built on a probabilistic model of VDJ rearrangement. TCRdb reanalyzed the raw reads on its own, using fastp at Q25 for trimming and MiXCR for clone calling, and kept in-frame beta chains. A single entry per CDR3 protein holds the most common genes and DNA from its merged rows. TCRdb, rather than the study authors, made the V and J calls. This sample gives roughly 230,000 distinct CDR3 sequences in total; approximately 10% of them show up just once. Around 3% of the sample goes to the ten largest clones. The germline V gene (reference sequence) specifies MNHEY as CDR1 and SMNVEV as CDR2. Taken from cysteine to phenylalanine, the CDR3 has 17 residues. The read is trimmed to its CDR3 DNA, 51 bases read in frame from base 1.

The chain links TRBV27 with TRBJ1-1, with 7 central nucleotides matching TRBD1. Sequenced input: blood, either unsorted or a sorted T cell fraction (not recorded which). The sequence was obtained from a male donor with ankylosing spondylitis or in good health (not recorded which). Here the CDR3 is given as CTSSRPGQLSFDTEAFF. The bases read TGCACCAGCAGTCGACCGGGACAGCTCTCATTTGACACTGAAGCTTTCTTT.